This T cell receptor (beta chain) was captured in a study of cytomegalovirus exposure and HLA in healthy donors. About the research overall: A later analysis reported the 100 to 150 validation repertoires used the same platform as the approximately 670 first-cohort repertoires.

Only a few counts were recorded for this clone. The antigen remains unidentified. The table came from immunoSEQ multiplex PCR; TCRdb's copy has only in-frame clones and leaves some out. The data contain about 120,000 clones, 85% of them seen just once; the ten biggest clones take up about 2%. The CDR3 length is 13 residues. CDR1 is LNHDA, CDR2 SQIVND, per germline (reference sequence). V dropped 1 base and J dropped 5 bases, with 8 bases sitting between them. Study-level findings and limits: The investigators catalogued under 200 TCR beta chains as cytomegalovirus-associated. First-cohort TCR clusters were later found to tend to co-occur in the 90 to 150 validation repertoires.

The chain recombines TRBV19 with TRBJ1-2; the D is unclear. Sequencing input: PBMCs. The receptor was derived from a woman in her twenties or thirties in good health and CMV-seronegative. The CDR3 region is CASSIGAEYGYTF. In DNA, the CDR3 is TGTGCCAGTAGTATAGGGGCTGAATATGGCTACACCTTC.